This TCR beta chain came from a study of T cells in Graves' hyperthyroidism and ophthalmopathy. For the study at large: Peripheral blood specimens were obtained at initial diagnosis, prior to any treatment. Study-level findings and limits: Blood also held most thyroid clonotypes expanded beyond 0.001.

Germline V gene data show CDR1 as DFQATT and CDR2 as SNEGSKA (reference sequence). The CDR3 contains 15 residues. V lost 7 bases and J lost 11, with 29 bases in between. This clonotype was counted many times. The antigen is not known. Diagnosis of hyperthyroidism was new in patients aged 18 to 65, and its duration was under 2 months. RNA transcripts yielded amplified TCR beta CDR3 regions. HTBI primers were the set used in a first-round RT-PCR of the TCR CDR3. TCRdb ran MiXCR on the multiplex PCR reads and lists one entry per CDR3 protein. The data show roughly 380,000 distinct CDR3 sequences, about a fifth seen once.

The J gene is TRBJ2-5, the V gene TRBV20-1; tentatively, D is TRBD1 or TRBD2 (5 bases each). The source material was blood. This TCR was sampled from a woman aged 18-30 years with Graves' hyperthyroidism. The CDR3 protein is CSGHKWGSRSGGQYF. For the CDR3, the DNA is TGCAGTGGCCACAAATGGGGGTCCCGGAGTGGGGGTCAGTACTTC.